These 14 T cell receptor beta chains came from one sample sequenced in a study of identical twins. TCRdb independently ran MiXCR on the 5' RACE reads; one entry per CDR3 protein. This sample has 350,000 to 600,000 distinct CDR3 sequences; 13% to 15% occur once, and the top ten carry about 0.52%. These same data were also listed under a study on yellow fever vaccine responses in identical twins.

Sequenced: CD4+ T cells sorted from blood. All receptors derive from a woman in her late teens or twenties in good health.

The CDR3 nucleotides read TGTGCCAGCAGTTTAGCTAGCGGGATATTAGGAGATACGCAGTATTTT. This sequence encodes CASSLASGILGDTQYF. The chain has TRBV12-3 or TRBV12-4 and TRBJ2-3; TRBD2 matches at 8 bases. The CDR3 is made up of 16 amino acids. With V trimmed by 0 bases and J by 5 bases, 7 bases remained unmatched.

The genes are TRBV19 and TRBJ2-2; 9 bases line up with TRBD2. Germline values: CDR1 LNHDA, CDR2 SQIVND (reference sequence). V gave up 6 bases and J gave up 5 bases; unmatched junction bases: 13. This CDR3 region has 17 residues. CDR3 protein: CASRTRGSGSFTGELFF. The DNA for the CDR3 is TGTGCCAGTAGAACCCGAGGTAGCGGGAGTTTTACCGGGGAGCTGTTTTTT.

The V gene is TRBV27, the J gene TRBJ2-1, with 12 bases matching TRBD2. CDR3 length: 15 residues. In germline, CDR1 is MNHEY, CDR2 SMNVEV (reference sequence). V shed 5 bases and J 9 bases; nucleotides not matched to a gene: 8. The CDR3 sequence is CASSVLAGGPAEQFF. The CDR3 bases are TGTGCCAGCAGTGTCCTAGCGGGAGGGCCGGCTGAGCAGTTCTTC.

Comments on this clonotype: One base away lies a much larger clone, so this may be a sequencing read error. The genes are TRBV5-1 and TRBJ2-3; D may correspond to TRBD1 or TRBD2 (5 bases each). The CDR3 has 13 amino acids. The germline V gene has CDR1 SGHRS and CDR2 YFSETQ. V was pared by 7 bases and J by 6 bases, with 15 bases between. CDR3 sequence (DNA): TGCGCCAGCCTCCTCCCAGGGACGGATACGCAGTATTTT. This codes for CASLLPGTDTQYF.

This clonotype was picked up a small number of times. This rearrangement joins TRBV4-2 to TRBJ2-3; 13 bases map to TRBD2. The V and J ends lost 2 bases and 6 bases, in that order; junction bases with no gene match: 5. This CDR3 has 16 amino acids. Germline CDR1 and CDR2: LGHNA and YNFKEQ. The CDR3 DNA sequence: TGTGCCAGCAGCCAACGGACTAGCGGGGGAGGGGATACGCAGTATTTT. Encoded protein: CASSQRTSGGGDTQYF.

This clonotype was observed a handful of times. V gene TRBV3-1 combines with J gene TRBJ2-7; D is unclear. Germline CDR1 reads LGHDT; CDR2 reads YNNKEL (reference sequence). The CDR3 is made up of 14 amino acids. V lost 0 bases and J 2 bases, leaving 8 bases between the germline ends. The CDR3 nucleotides read TGTGCCAGCAGCCAAGACCCAGCGACCTACGAGCAGTACTTC. Its translation is CASSQDPATYEQYF.

This clonotype has ten or more counts. The chain employs TRBV7-3 and TRBJ2-1; 9 positions agree with TRBD1. The length of the CDR3 is 13 residues. Germline loops: CDR1 SGHTA, CDR2 FQGTGA. The V gene end was trimmed by 6 bases and the J gene end by 7 bases; junction bases not matched to a gene: 4. CDR3 DNA: TGTGCCAGCAGTTCGGGACAGGGAAATGAGCAGTTCTTC. Its translation: CASSSGQGNEQFF.

This clonotype was seen a few times. The chain recombines TRBV9 with TRBJ1-2; D ambiguous. Trimming removed 4 bases from V and 8 bases from J, with 15 bases in between. Germline V gene lookup returns CDR1 SGDLS and CDR2 YYNGEE. The CDR3 contains 13 residues. CDR3 sequence: CASSPDLSEGYTF. CDR3 in DNA: TGTGCCAGCAGCCCGGACCTATCGGAAGGCTACACCTTC.

In its sample, this clonotype was seen many times. This chain connects TRBV15 to TRBJ1-5; the D gene is possibly TRBD1 (6 bases). The CDR3 has 17 residues. Trimming cost V 3 bases and J 3 bases, with 18 bases left between them. The germline V gene has CDR1 LNHNV and CDR2 YYDKDF (reference sequence). CDR3: CATSRMGEQGPNQPQHF. The CDR3 bases are TGTGCCACCAGCAGGATGGGAGAACAGGGACCCAATCAGCCCCAGCATTTT.

The chain links TRBV4-3 to TRBJ2-3; 9 nucleotides match TRBD2. V lost 3 bases and J lost 0; bases outside the gene matches: 10. Germline assignment: CDR1 LGHNA and CDR2 YSLEER. The length of the CDR3 is 18 residues. The CDR3 DNA reads as TGCGCCAGCAGCCAGGCTCCCCCTAGCGGGACTAGCACAGATACGCAGTATTTT. It encodes CASSQAPPSGTSTDTQYF.

The V gene is TRBV29-1, the J gene TRBJ1-2, with D uncertain. Germline V gene sequence: CDR1 SQVTM, CDR2 ANQGSEA. The ends were cut back, 5 bases at V and 6 bases at J, with 4 bases in the middle. CDR3 length: 9 residues. The CDR3 DNA follows: TGCAGCGTTCTGGATGGCTACACCTTC. Translated, it gives CSVLDGYTF.

V is TRBV19 and J is TRBJ2-7; possibly TRBD1 for D (6 bases). Germline V gene data show CDR1 as LNHDA and CDR2 as SQIVND (reference sequence). V dropped 4 bases and J dropped 2 bases, with 15 bases sitting between them. CDR3 length: 15 amino acids. DNA for the CDR3: TGTGCCAGTAGTACCAGAACAACAGGGACCTACGAGCAGTACTTC. Translating gives CASSTRTTGTYEQYF.

This clonotype was observed at least ten times. The genes are TRBV6-5 and TRBJ2-5, with D unresolved. Germline V gives CDR1 MNHEY, CDR2 SVGAGI. The V and J ends lost 2 bases and 5 bases respectively, with 3 bases between them. CDR3 length equals 11 residues. In nucleotides, the CDR3 is TGTGCCAGCAGTTACATGGAGACCCAGTACTTC. It codes for CASSYMETQYF.

The chain couples TRBV9 to TRBJ2-2; no definite D call. This CDR3 spans 15 amino acids. Looked up from germline, CDR1 is SGDLS and CDR2 is YYNGEE. Trimming left V 4 bases short and J 1 base short, with 11 bases between. DNA for the CDR3: TGTGCCAGCAGCCCAGTGGGCGTGAACACCGGGGAGCTGTTTTTT. Its protein is CASSPVGVNTGELFF.